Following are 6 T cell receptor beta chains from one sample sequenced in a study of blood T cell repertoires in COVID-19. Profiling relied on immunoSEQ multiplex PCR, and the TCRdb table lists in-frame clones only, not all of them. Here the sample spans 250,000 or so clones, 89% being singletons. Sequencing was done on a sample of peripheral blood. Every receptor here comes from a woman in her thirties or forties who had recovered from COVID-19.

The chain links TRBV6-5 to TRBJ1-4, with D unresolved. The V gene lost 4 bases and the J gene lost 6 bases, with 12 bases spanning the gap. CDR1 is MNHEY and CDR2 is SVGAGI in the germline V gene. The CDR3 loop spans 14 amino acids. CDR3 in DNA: TGTGCCAGCAGTTGGGATAGGCGGGATGAAAAACTGTTTTTT. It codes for CASSWDRRDEKLFF.

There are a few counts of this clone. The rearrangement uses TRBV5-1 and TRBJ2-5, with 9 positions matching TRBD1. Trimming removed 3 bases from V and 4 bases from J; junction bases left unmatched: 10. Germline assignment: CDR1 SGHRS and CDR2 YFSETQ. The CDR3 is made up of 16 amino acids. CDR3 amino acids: CASSWPTGGSGETQYF. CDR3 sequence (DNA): TGCGCCAGCAGCTGGCCGACAGGGGGGTCGGGAGAGACCCAGTACTTC.

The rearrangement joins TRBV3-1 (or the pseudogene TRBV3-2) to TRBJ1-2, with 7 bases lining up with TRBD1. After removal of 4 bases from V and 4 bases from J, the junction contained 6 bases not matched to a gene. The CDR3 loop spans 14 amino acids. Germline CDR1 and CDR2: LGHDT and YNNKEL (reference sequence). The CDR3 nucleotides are TGTGCCAGCAGCCCTTACCGGGACAGCTATGGCTACACCTTC. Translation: CASSPYRDSYGYTF.

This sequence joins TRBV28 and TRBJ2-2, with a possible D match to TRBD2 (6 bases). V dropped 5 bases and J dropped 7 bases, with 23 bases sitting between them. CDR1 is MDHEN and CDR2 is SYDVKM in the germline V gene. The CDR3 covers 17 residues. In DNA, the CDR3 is TGTGCCAGCAGTATAGCTTTTTTCCGGGGGTCCGGCGGGGAGCTGTTTTTT. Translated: CASSIAFFRGSGGELFF. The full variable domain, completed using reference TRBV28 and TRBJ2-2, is DVKVTQSSRYLVKRTGEKVFLECVQDMDHENMFWYRQDPGLGLRLIYFSYDVKMKEKGDIPEGYSVSREKKERFSLILESASTNQTSMYLCASSIAFFRGSGGELFFGEGSRLTVL.

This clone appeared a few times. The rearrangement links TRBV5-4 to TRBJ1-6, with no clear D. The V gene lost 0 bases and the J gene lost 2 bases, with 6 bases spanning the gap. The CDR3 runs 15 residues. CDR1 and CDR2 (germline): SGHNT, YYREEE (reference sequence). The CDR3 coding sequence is TGTGCCAGCAGCTTGGGGACTACCTATAATTCACCCCTCCACTTT. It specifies CASSLGTTYNSPLHF.

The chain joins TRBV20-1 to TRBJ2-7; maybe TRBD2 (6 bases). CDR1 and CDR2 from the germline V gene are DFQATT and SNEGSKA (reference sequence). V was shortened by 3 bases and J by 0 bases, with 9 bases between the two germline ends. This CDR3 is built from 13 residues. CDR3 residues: CSASGGISYEQYF. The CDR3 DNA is TGCAGTGCTAGTGGCGGGATCTCCTACGAGCAGTACTTC.